These T cell receptor beta chains were read from a single sample in a study of breast tumors, draining lymph nodes, adjacent tissues. TCRdb redid the calling of the multiplex PCR reads with MiXCR, one entry per CDR3 protein. Among approximately 7,600 distinct CDR3 sequences listed, about 74% were seen once. Source material: tumor-adjacent breast tissue. The origin of the receptors is a female donor with breast cancer. Some clones in this sample may be carry-over from other donors' samples. Both conserved end residues are part of each CDR3. A D gene is named only where the DNA matches it firmly.

. TRBJ1-2 TRBV29-1 CSAGFRDAYGYTF
TRBD1 TRBJ2-2 TRBV25-1 CASSERQGAGGELFF
. TRBJ2-5 TRBV20-1 CSARKPRVVQETQYF
. TRBJ2-3 TRBV6-5 CASKGQNTDTQYF
TRBD1 TRBJ1-2 TRBV4-2 CASSQDNDRGRYGYTF
. TRBJ1-2 TRBV4-1 CASKTGLWNYGYTF
TRBD2 TRBJ2-1 TRBV7-8 CASSGTSGGINNEQFF
TRBD2 TRBJ2-1 TRBV7-9 CASSISGRTYNEQFF
. TRBJ2-7 TRBV29-1 CSVRAGNVYEQYF
TRBD1 TRBJ1-1 TRBV7-2 CASSFGTGGNTEAFF
TRBD2 TRBJ2-1 TRBV9 CASSNVVGVAGGYEQFF
. TRBJ2-1 TRBV20-1 CSGSTSSYNEQFF
TRBD2 TRBJ2-7 TRBV15 CATGGGYEQYF